The present T cell receptor beta chain was sequenced within a study of cytomegalovirus exposure and HLA in healthy donors. PCR primers comprised 60 Vbeta and 13 Jbeta primers. Data came from immunoSEQ multiplex PCR; TCRdb stores just in-frame clones and leaves some out. The sample has approximately 220,000 clones; about 75% are singletons. Germline-derived CDR1 and CDR2 are SGHAT and FQNNGV. Losses at the gene ends were 2 bases for V and 6 bases for J; bases not matched to a gene: 7. This CDR3 contains 15 residues. The source is a male donor in good health and CMV-seronegative. Sequencing was done on a sample of PBMCs. The rearrangement links TRBV11-2 to TRBJ2-7; 10 nucleotides align to TRBD1. CDR3 DNA sequence: TGTGCCAGCAGCTTACGGGACAGGGGATTCTTCGAGCAGTACTTC. Translated, it gives CASSLRDRGFFEQYF.